Listed below are T cell receptor beta chains from one sample, sequenced in a study of cytomegalovirus exposure and HLA in healthy donors. The protocol was immunoSEQ multiplex PCR, while the TCRdb copy is restricted to in-frame clones and leaves out a portion. This table has roughly 71,000 clones, 78% appearing once. The sample consisted of PBMCs. These receptors were collected from a girl aged 5-17 years in good health and CMV-seropositive. Each CDR3 is given with its conserved first and last residue. Each record gives: J gene, clone size, V gene, D gene, CDR3 protein, CDR3 DNA. The D gene is left open where the match is weak. Only some rows state a clone size, as once, few, many or a class for expanded clones.

TRBJ1-5	-	TRBV6-6	-	CASCNPGFNNQPQHF	TGTGCCAGCTGTAATCCGGGTTTCAACAATCAGCCCCAGCATTTT
TRBJ1-6	once	TRBV7-9	TRBD1	CASSLAGTGGSYNSPLHF	TGTGCCAGCAGCTTAGCGGGGACAGGGGGCTCCTATAATTCACCCCTCCACTTT
TRBJ2-7	-	TRBV6-5	-	CASSYSRGSYEQYF	TGTGCCAGCAGTTACTCGAGAGGAAGCTACGAGCAGTACTTC
TRBJ1-1	-	TRBV20-1	-	CSARSPEAFF	TGCAGTGCTAGAAGCCCTGAAGCTTTCTTT
TRBJ2-1	-	TRBV5-1	-	CASSPRDTYNEQFF	TGCGCCAGCAGCCCCCGGGACACTTACAATGAGCAGTTCTTC
TRBJ1-2	few	TRBV4-3	-	CASSPLEGPNGYTF	TGCGCCAGCAGCCCCTTGGAGGGACCCAATGGCTACACCTTC
TRBJ1-5	-	TRBV11-3	TRBD1	CASTDRRYQPQHF	TGTGCCAGCACGGACAGGCGTTATCAGCCCCAGCATTTT
TRBJ2-6	-	TRBV6-5	-	CASSSPGANVLTF	TGTGCCAGCAGCTCTCCTGGGGCCAACGTCCTGACTTTC
TRBJ2-1	-	TRBV7-6	TRBD2	CASSSFIAAGGPRNEQFF	TGTGCCAGCAGCTCTTTCATTGCGGCGGGAGGACCGCGAAATGAGCAGTTCTTC
TRBJ1-1	-	TRBV30	-	CAWSPRIRGNAEAFF	TGTGCCTGGAGTCCACGGATCCGAGGTAACGCTGAAGCTTTCTTT
TRBJ2-7	-	TRBV7-9	-	CASSIKAPGLIYEQYF	TGTGCCAGCAGCATAAAAGCTCCGGGACTTATTTACGAGCAGTACTTC
TRBJ2-7	-	TRBV19	-	CASSVGQGPYEQYF	TGTGCCAGTAGTGTGGGACAAGGGCCCTACGAGCAGTACTTC
TRBJ2-7	once	TRBV10-3	-	CAISLTGYYEQYF	TGTGCCATCAGTCTCACAGGCTACTACGAGCAGTACTTC
TRBJ2-1	-	TRBV5-4	-	CASSLWASNEQFF	TGTGCCAGCAGCTTGTGGGCCAGCAATGAGCAGTTCTTC
TRBJ1-4	few	TRBV7-6	TRBD1	CASSLPTGGREKLFF	TGTGCCAGCAGCTTACCAACAGGGGGCCGTGAAAAACTGTTTTTT
TRBJ2-5	-	TRBV9	-	CASSKTSQETQYF	TGTGCCAGCAGCAAAACTAGCCAAGAGACCCAGTACTTC
TRBJ1-1	-	TRBV14	-	CASSHGTIEAFF	TGTGCCAGCAGCCACGGAACTATTGAAGCTTTCTTT
TRBJ1-5	-	TRBV2	-	CASSEGAQPQHF	TGTGCCAGCAGTGAGGGGGCTCAGCCCCAGCATTTT
TRBJ1-4	-	TRBV30	-	CAGGGLDEKLFF	TGTGCCGGGGGGGGTCTGGATGAAAAACTGTTTTTT
TRBJ1-2	few	TRBV5-6	-	CASSLVSVNYGYTF	TGTGCCAGCAGCTTGGTCAGCGTTAACTATGGCTACACCTTC
TRBJ2-5	-	TRBV11-2	TRBD1	CASSVTGTDQETQYF	TGTGCCAGCAGCGTCACCGGGACAGACCAAGAGACCCAGTACTTC
TRBJ2-1	-	TRBV6-1	TRBD2	CASSEVGLAGGFVYNEQFF	TGTGCCAGCAGTGAGGTCGGTCTAGCGGGGGGGTTTGTGTACAATGAGCAGTTCTTC
TRBJ2-5	once	TRBV15	-	CATSRALGRETQYF	TGTGCCACCAGCAGAGCCCTAGGTCGAGAGACCCAGTACTTC
TRBJ1-6	once	TRBV5-8	-	CASSEDRFSPLHF	TGTGCCAGCAGCGAAGACAGGTTTTCACCCCTCCACTTT
TRBJ1-1	-	TRBV21-1	-	CASSRRREYTEAFF	TGTGCCAGCAGCAGACGTCGGGAGTACACTGAAGCTTTCTTT
TRBJ2-3	-	TRBV7-8	TRBD2	CASSIVAGVPSTDTQYF	TGTGCCAGCAGCATAGTAGCGGGAGTCCCTAGCACAGATACGCAGTATTTT
TRBJ2-7	-	TRBV1	-	CTSSQDPGSYYEQYF	TGCACCAGCAGCCAAGATCCGGGTTCCTACTACGAGCAGTACTTC
TRBJ1-6	-	TRBV2	TRBD1	CASIDGVATRGPYSPLHF	TGTGCCAGCATTGACGGCGTTGCGACCAGGGGGCCTTATTCACCCCTCCACTTT
TRBJ2-7	-	TRBV2	TRBD1	CASSEEGQGHEQYF	TGTGCCAGCAGTGAAGAGGGACAGGGCCACGAGCAGTACTTC
TRBJ1-4	-	TRBV7-8	TRBD1	CASSLVGQAVEKLFF	TGTGCCAGCAGCTTAGTTGGACAGGCGGTGGAAAAACTGTTTTTT
TRBJ2-5	few	TRBV6-5	TRBD2	CASSSGGTLQETQYF	TGTGCCAGCAGTAGCGGGGGGACGCTGCAAGAGACCCAGTACTTC
TRBJ1-6	-	TRBV27	-	CASSTLNSPLHF	TGTGCCAGCAGTACCCTAAATTCACCCCTCCACTTT
TRBJ2-5	-	TRBV4-3	-	CASSQVAGPRSKTQYF	TGCGCCAGCAGCCAAGTGGCCGGCCCGAGGTCTAAGACCCAGTACTTC
TRBJ1-5	-	TRBV7-2	-	CASSFRVGQPQHF	TGTGCCAGCAGCTTCAGGGTAGGCCAGCCCCAGCATTTT
TRBJ1-4	few	TRBV11-2	-	CASSRPLREKLFF	TGTGCCAGCAGCCGCCCGTTGCGTGAAAAACTGTTTTTT
TRBJ2-1	-	TRBV10-2	-	CASSSGTASYNEQFF	TGCGCCAGCAGTTCCGGGACTGCCTCCTACAATGAGCAGTTCTTC
TRBJ2-7	-	TRBV7-6	TRBD1	CASSAVDRPYEQYF	TGTGCCAGCAGCGCAGTGGACAGGCCCTACGAGCAGTACTTC
TRBJ2-7	-	TRBV18	-	CASSSTGGYEQYF	TGTGCCAGCTCATCAACCGGAGGGTACGAGCAGTACTTC
TRBJ1-4	-	TRBV6-5	-	CASSPRRGGRSLFF	TGTGCCAGCAGTCCTCGTCGGGGGGGCCGGTCACTGTTTTTT
TRBJ1-3	-	TRBV4-1	-	CASSPVKGNSGNTIYF	TGCGCCAGCAGCCCAGTGAAGGGGAACTCTGGAAACACCATATATTTT
TRBJ2-1	-	TRBV11-2	TRBD1	CASSGRGRNVYEQFF	TGTGCCAGCAGCGGCAGGGGGCGAAACGTGTATGAGCAGTTCTTC
TRBJ2-7	-	TRBV6-6	-	CASSGLLEQYF	TGTGCCAGCAGTGGGCTACTTGAGCAGTACTTC
TRBJ2-5	-	TRBV28	-	CASSSSQETQYF	TGTGCCAGCAGTTCCAGCCAAGAGACCCAGTACTTC
TRBJ2-3	-	TRBV27	-	CVIRGRSTDTQYF	TGTGTGATTCGGGGAAGATCCACAGATACGCAGTATTTT
TRBJ1-6	-	TRBV6-8	TRBD1	CASSQRTGESPLHF	TGTGCCAGCAGTCAAAGGACAGGGGAATCACCCCTCCACTTT
TRBJ2-6	few	TRBV4-3	-	CASSPRLSGANVLTF	TGCGCCAGCAGCCCACGACTGTCTGGGGCCAACGTCCTGACTTTC
TRBJ2-1	-	TRBV28	TRBD2	CASRSDLGLAGHNEQFF	TGTGCCAGCAGATCCGATTTAGGACTAGCGGGACACAATGAGCAGTTCTTC
TRBJ2-7	-	TRBV28	TRBD1	CASTLTGTGIYEQYF	TGTGCCAGCACCCTCACCGGGACAGGGATATACGAGCAGTACTTC